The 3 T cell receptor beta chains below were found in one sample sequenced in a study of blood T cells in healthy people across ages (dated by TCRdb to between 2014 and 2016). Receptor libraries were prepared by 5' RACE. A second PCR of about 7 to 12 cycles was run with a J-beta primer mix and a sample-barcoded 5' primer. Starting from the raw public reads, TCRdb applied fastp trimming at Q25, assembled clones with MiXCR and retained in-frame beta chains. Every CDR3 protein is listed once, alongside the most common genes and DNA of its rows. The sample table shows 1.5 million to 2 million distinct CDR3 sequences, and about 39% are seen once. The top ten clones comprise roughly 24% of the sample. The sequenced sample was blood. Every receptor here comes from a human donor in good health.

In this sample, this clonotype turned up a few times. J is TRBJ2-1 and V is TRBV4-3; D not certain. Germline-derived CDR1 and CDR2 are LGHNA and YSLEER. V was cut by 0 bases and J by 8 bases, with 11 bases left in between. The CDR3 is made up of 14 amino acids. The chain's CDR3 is CASSQDSDGDEQFF. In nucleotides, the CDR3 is TGCGCCAGCAGCCAAGATTCTGACGGCGATGAGCAGTTCTTC.

The CDR3 here is CAIRGGSSYEQYF. The CDR3 DNA is TGTGCCATCCGCGGGGGAAGCTCCTACGAGCAGTACTTC. The V and J genes are TRBV10-3 and TRBJ2-7; 7 bases align to TRBD2. The CDR3 extends over 13 amino acids. V gave up 8 bases and J gave up 0 bases; unmatched junction bases: 4. CDR1 and CDR2 (germline): ENHRY, SYGVKD.

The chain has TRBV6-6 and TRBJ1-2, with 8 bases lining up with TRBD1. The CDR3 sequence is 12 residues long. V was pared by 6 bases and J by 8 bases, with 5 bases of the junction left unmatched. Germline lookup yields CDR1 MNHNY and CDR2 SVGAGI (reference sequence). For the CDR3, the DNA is TGTGCCAGCAGAAGGACAGGGAAGGGCTACACCTTC. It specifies CASRRTGKGYTF.